This T cell receptor beta chain was recorded in a study of tumor-infiltrating lymphocytes in primary liver carcinoma. Constant-region priming of about 0.5 ug total RNA yielded TCR beta cDNA. Each TCR beta library was derived from three nested multiplex PCR rounds that employed slightly modified ARM-PCR. TCRdb re-derived calls from the multiplex PCR reads in MiXCR, one entry per CDR3 protein. The table lists 90,000 to 150,000 distinct CDR3 sequences, less than 80% of them singletons. Details on this clonotype: Germline is not matched at one junction end, which may reflect a read error.

Starting material for RNA and DNA co-extraction consisted of roughly 18-34 mg of unsorted bulk tissue. The study sampled five separate regions from each tumor. The sequence derives from an older woman with primary liver carcinoma and hepatitis B virus infection. Material for sequencing was liver tumor tissue from sampling region 1. The subset: tumor region T1, superior pole.

The CDR3 DNA sequence: TGTGCCAACAGCTTAGATACCCAGCGCAATGAGCAGTTCTTC. This translates into CANSLDTQRNEQFF. The V gene is TRBV11-2, the J gene TRBJ2-1, with D hard to call. In germline, CDR1 is SGHAT, CDR2 FQNNGV. This CDR3 is built from 14 residues.